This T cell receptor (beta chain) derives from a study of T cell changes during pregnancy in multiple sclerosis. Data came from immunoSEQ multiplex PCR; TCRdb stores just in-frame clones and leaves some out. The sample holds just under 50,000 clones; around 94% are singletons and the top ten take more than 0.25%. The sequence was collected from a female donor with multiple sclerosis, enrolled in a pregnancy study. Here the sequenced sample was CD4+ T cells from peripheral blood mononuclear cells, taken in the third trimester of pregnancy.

The CDR3 reads CASSLHQGYEQYF. CDR3 nucleotides: TGCGCCAGCAGCCTCCACCAGGGGTACGAGCAGTACTTC. This sequence joins TRBV5-1 and TRBJ2-7; possibly TRBD1 for D (6 bases). CDR1 SGHRS and CDR2 YFSETQ come from the germline V gene. This CDR3 is 13 amino acids long. Trimming took 4 bases from V and 4 from J, leaving 12 bases between them.